This TCR beta chain appears in the sequencing data of a study of post-analysis software for immune sequencing data. Across the study: Both relapsing-remitting and secondary progressive multiple sclerosis featured among the disease courses, as did progressive-relapsing multiple sclerosis. The study, taken as a whole, reports: Patients had higher frequencies than controls of four to six TRBV segments, including TRBV5-6, TRBV5-1 and TRBV20-1.

As to this clonotype: The antigen is unknown.

The CDR3 contains 14 residues. The J segment lost 8 bases and the V segment lost 5 bases, leaving 4 bases of the junction unmatched. Germline V gene sequence: CDR1 SGHTA, CDR2 FQGTGA. cDNA libraries for TCR beta contained unique molecular identifiers. Input amounts of about 0.95 to 11 million T cells were used. These gave around 500,000 cDNA molecules, so each molecule approximated one T cell. TCRdb re-analysed the PCR reads in MiXCR, keeping a single row per CDR3 protein. Of roughly 870,000 distinct CDR3 sequences in the sample, roughly half were seen once. The receptor's source is a girl aged 5 to 17 with multiple sclerosis. Sequencing input: blood. The chain recombines TRBV7-3 with TRBJ2-4, with 12 bases identical to TRBD2. The CDR3 coding sequence is TGTGCCAGCAGCCTAGCGGGGGGGGAAGACATTCAGTACTTC. This gives the protein CASSLAGGEDIQYF.